Below are 7 T cell receptor beta chains sequenced from a single sample in a study of CD8 T cells in ankylosing spondylitis. TCRdb passed the 5' RACE reads through MiXCR, listing each CDR3 protein once. The sample has some 340,000 distinct CDR3 sequences, roughly 15% seen once. The sample comprised blood, either unsorted or a sorted T cell fraction (not recorded which). The receptor source for this set is a male donor with ankylosing spondylitis or in good health (not recorded which).

There are many counts of this clonotype. The chain joins TRBV11-2 to TRBJ2-7; D may be TRBD1 or TRBD2 (6 bases each). Germline V CDR1 and CDR2: SGHAT, FQNNGV. The CDR3 consists of 14 residues. V lost 3 bases to trimming and J lost 7 bases, with 16 bases between them. CDR3 region: CASSFDRLAGEQYF. CDR3 in DNA: TGTGCCAGCAGCTTTGACAGGCTTGCGGGGGAGCAGTACTTC.

This clonotype was counted a few times. The V gene is TRBV10-3, the J gene TRBJ1-2, with D possibly matching TRBD1 (6 bases). The germline CDR1 and CDR2 sequences are ENHRY and SYGVKD. Trimming left V 7 bases short and J 4 bases short, with 13 bases between. The CDR3 covers 13 residues. The CDR3 here is CAITVDRAYGYTF. DNA for the CDR3: TGTGCCATCACGGTGGACAGAGCCTATGGCTACACCTTC.

This clonotype was observed a few times. Here the CDR3 reads CASSLASGTVPYGYTF. The CDR3 nucleotides read TGCGCCAGCAGCCTCGCATCCGGGACAGTCCCGTATGGCTACACCTTC. The chain uses TRBV4-1 and TRBJ1-2; 7 bases are shared with TRBD1. The CDR3 is made up of 16 amino acids. Per germline, CDR1 MGHRA and CDR2 YSYEKL. J was trimmed by 5 bases and V by 4 bases; bases with no gene match: 13.

The gene calls are TRBV12-3 or TRBV12-4 and TRBJ2-6; unclear D gene. V shed 7 bases and J shed 2 bases, with 18 bases lying between them. The CDR3 spans 17 residues. The CDR3 region is CASTQYGLRPGANVLTF. CDR3 nucleotides: TGTGCCAGCACCCAGTACGGCCTGCGACCTGGGGCCAACGTCCTGACTTTC.

The chain joins TRBV3-1 to TRBJ2-5; no firm D call. Germline V gene sequence: CDR1 LGHDT, CDR2 YNNKEL (reference sequence). Trimming took 3 bases from V and 1 from J, leaving 12 bases between them. The CDR3 covers 15 residues. CDR3 bases: TGTGCCAGCAGCCAGCTACCGACTCCCCAAGAGACCCAGTACTTC. It encodes CASSQLPTPQETQYF.

This chain connects TRBV5-1 to TRBJ2-3; D is perhaps TRBD1 (6 bases). V lost 5 bases, J lost 3 bases, and 13 bases lay in between. This CDR3 spans 14 amino acids. Germline-derived CDR1 and CDR2 are SGHRS and YFSETQ. The DNA for the CDR3 is TGCGCCAGCAGTCCTACCCAGGGGACAGATACGCAGTATTTT. Its protein is CASSPTQGTDTQYF.

This sequence joins TRBV2 and TRBJ2-5; TRBD2 matches 12 bases. J lost 5 bases, V lost 8 bases, and 9 bases had no gene match. The CDR3 runs 15 residues. Germline-derived CDR1 and CDR2 are SNHLY and FYNNEI. The DNA of the CDR3 is TGTGCCAGCCTCCAACTAGCGGGGGGCTGGGAGACCCAGTACTTC. Protein sequence: CASLQLAGGWETQYF. The full variable domain, rest sourced from reference TRBV2 and TRBJ2-5, is EPEVTQTPSHQVTQMGQEVILRCVPISNHLYFYWYRQILGQKVEFLVSFYNNEISEKSEIFDDQFSVERPDGSNFTLKIRSTKLEDSAMYFCASLQLAGGWETQYFGPGTRLLVL.